The source of this T cell receptor beta chain is a study of CD8+ T cells in alopecia areata. Study at large: Treated individuals took tofacitinib by mouth, 5 to 10 mg twice daily. The study gave tofacitinib for 6 to 18 months, then 6 months off drug.

TCR sequencing used cDNA made by reverse transcription of extracted RNA. Clones were sequenced by immunoSEQ multiplex PCR, and TCRdb holds only the in-frame ones, with some missing. In the table there are under 300,000 clones, 67% of which are singletons. General observations from the study: Relative to normal scalp, lesional scalp, especially alopecia totalis/universalis, showed higher clonality. Scalp samples also yield sequences of resident alphabeta T cells from normal skin.

This clone turned up a few times. Its target is not known. V shed 4 bases and J 1 base; nucleotides not matched to a gene: 9. The CDR3 consists of 18 residues. Germline CDR1 reads SGHTA; CDR2 reads FQGNSA. The clonotype comes from a human donor with alopecia areata. The sequenced sample was CD4+ T cells sorted from blood, obtained at week 0. V usage is TRBV7-2 and J usage is TRBJ2-1, with 11 bases lining up with TRBD2. The CDR3 nucleotides are TGTGCCAGCAGCTCCCGTCTAGCGGGGGGCGCTTCCTACAATGAGCAGTTCTTC. Its translation: CASSSRLAGGASYNEQFF. Combining the CDR3 with reference TRBV7-2 and TRBJ2-1 gives the whole variable domain GAGVSQSPSNKVTEKGKDVELRCDPISGHTALYWYRQSLGQGLEFLIYFQGNSAPDKSGLPSDRFSAERTGGSVSTLTIQRTQQEDSAVYLCASSSRLAGGASYNEQFFGPGTRLTVL.